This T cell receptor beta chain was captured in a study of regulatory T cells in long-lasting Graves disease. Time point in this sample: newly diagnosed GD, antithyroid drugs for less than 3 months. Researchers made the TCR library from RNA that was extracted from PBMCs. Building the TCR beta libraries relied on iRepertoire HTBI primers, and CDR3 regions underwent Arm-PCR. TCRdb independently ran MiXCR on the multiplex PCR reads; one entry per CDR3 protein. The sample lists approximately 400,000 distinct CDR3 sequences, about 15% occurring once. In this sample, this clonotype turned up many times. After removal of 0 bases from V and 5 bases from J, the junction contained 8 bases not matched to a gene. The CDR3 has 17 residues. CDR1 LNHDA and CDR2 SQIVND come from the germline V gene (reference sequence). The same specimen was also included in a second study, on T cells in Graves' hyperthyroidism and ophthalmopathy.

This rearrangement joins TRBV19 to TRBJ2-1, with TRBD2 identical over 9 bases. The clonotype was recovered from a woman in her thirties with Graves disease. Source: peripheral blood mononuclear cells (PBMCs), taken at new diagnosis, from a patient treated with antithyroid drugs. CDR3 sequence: CASSIDGGTSRHNEQFF. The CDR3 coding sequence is TGTGCCAGTAGTATAGATGGCGGGACTAGCAGACACAATGAGCAGTTCTTC.